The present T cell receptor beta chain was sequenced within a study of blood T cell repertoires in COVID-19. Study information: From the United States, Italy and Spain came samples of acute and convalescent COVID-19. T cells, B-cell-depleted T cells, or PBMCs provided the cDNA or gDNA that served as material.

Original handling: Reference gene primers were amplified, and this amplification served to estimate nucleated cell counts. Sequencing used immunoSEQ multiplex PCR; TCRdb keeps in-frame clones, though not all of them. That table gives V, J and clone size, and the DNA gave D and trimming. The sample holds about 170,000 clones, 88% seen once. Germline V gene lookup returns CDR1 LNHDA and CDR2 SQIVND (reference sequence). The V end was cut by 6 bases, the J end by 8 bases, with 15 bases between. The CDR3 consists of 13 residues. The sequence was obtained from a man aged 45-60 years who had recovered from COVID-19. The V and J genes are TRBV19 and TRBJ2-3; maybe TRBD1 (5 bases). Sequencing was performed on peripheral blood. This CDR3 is CASRGIQAATQYF. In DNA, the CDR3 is TGTGCCAGTAGAGGGATACAGGCCGCTACGCAGTATTTT.